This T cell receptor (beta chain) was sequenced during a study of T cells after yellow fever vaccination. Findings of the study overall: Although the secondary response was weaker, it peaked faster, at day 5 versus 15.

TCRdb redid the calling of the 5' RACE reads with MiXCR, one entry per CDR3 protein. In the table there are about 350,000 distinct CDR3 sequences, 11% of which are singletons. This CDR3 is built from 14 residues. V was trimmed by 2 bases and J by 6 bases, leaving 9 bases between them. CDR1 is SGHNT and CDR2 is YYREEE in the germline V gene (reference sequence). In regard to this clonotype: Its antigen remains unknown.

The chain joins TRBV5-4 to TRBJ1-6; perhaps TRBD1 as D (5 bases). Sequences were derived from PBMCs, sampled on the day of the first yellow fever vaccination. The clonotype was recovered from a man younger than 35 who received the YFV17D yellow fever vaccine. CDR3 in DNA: TGTGCCAGCAGCTTTAAGGGGTTTAATTCACCCCTCCACTTT. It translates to CASSFKGFNSPLHF.